This TCR beta chain is drawn from a study of CD8+ T cells in alopecia areata. Extracted from the samples, RNA was reverse transcribed into cDNA to serve as the sequencing template. Method: immunoSEQ multiplex PCR; TCRdb's copy keeps in-frame clones and lacks some. The data contain 150,000 to 250,000 clones, 60% of them singletons. Germline V gene lookup returns CDR1 KGHSH and CDR2 LQKENI. The CDR3 has 17 amino acids. V was clipped by 0 bases and J by 2 bases; unmatched bases: 8. With regard to this clone: The antigen is undetermined.

The treatment was: oral pan-JAK inhibitor, 5-10 mg twice daily. General study points: Many expanded lesional clones stayed in scalp and blood while on tofacitinib.

The sequence derives from a human donor with alopecia areata. The chain couples TRBV18 to TRBJ2-5; TRBD2 aligns across 8 bases. This material consisted of CD4+ T cells sorted from blood, taken at week 4, from a patient treated with tofacitinib. DNA of the CDR3: TGTGCCAGCTCACCACCGTGGCCAGCGGGGGAGCAAGAGACCCAGTACTTC. This sequence encodes CASSPPWPAGEQETQYF.